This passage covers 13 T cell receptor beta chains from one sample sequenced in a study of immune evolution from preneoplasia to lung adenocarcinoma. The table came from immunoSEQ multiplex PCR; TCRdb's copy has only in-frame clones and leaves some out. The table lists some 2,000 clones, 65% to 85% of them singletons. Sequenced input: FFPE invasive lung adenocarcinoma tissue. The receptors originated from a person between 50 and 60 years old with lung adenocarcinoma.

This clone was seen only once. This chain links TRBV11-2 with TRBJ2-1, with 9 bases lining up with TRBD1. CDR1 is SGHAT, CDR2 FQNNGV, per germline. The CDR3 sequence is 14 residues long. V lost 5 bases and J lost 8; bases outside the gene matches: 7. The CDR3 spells CASSTWTGVDEQFF. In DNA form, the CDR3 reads TGTGCCAGCAGCACGTGGACAGGGGTGGATGAGCAGTTCTTC.

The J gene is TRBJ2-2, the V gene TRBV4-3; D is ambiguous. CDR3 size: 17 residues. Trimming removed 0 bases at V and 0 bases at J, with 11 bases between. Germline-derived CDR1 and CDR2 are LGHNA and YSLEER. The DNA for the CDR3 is TGCGCCAGCAGCCAAGATACCCTGGCGGCGAACACCGGGGAGCTGTTTTTT. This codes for CASSQDTLAANTGELFF.

The CDR3 loop is CASSQEFIAGDYEQYF. CDR3 DNA sequence: TGCGCCAGCAGCCAAGAATTCATAGCGGGGGACTACGAGCAGTACTTC. The chain couples TRBV4-3 to TRBJ2-7; 9 bases line up with TRBD2. J was trimmed by 3 bases and V by 0 bases; bases with no gene match: 6. The germline V gene has CDR1 LGHNA and CDR2 YSLEER. The CDR3 extends over 16 amino acids.

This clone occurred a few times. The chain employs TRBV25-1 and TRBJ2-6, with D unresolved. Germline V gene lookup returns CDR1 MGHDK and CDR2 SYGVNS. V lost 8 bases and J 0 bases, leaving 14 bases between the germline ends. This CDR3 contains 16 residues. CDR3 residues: CASAPPGNSGANVLTF. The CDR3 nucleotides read TGTGCCAGCGCTCCTCCTGGGAACTCTGGGGCCAACGTCCTGACTTTC.

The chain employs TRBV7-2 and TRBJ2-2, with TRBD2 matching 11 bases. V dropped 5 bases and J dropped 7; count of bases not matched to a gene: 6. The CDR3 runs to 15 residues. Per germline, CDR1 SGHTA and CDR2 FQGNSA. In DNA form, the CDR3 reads TGTGCCAGCAGCGTCACTAGCGGGGGTGGCGGGGAGCTGTTTTTT. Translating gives CASSVTSGGGGELFF.

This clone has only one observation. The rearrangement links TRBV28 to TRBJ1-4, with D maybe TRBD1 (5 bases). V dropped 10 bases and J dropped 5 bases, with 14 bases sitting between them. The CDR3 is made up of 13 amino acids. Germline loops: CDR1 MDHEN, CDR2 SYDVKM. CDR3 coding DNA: TGTGCCACACTGTCCAGGGAGAATGAAAAACTGTTTTTT. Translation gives CATLSRENEKLFF.

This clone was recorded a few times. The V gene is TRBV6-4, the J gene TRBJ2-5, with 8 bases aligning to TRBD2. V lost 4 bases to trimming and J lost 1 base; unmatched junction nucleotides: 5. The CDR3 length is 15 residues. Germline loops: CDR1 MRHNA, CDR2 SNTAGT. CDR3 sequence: CASSGTSGPQETQYF. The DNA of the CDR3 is TGTGCCAGCAGTGGAACTAGCGGTCCCCAAGAGACCCAGTACTTC.

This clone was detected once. The CDR3 bases are TGTGCCAGCAGCTTAAGCGGGGGTTTCGGAAACACCATATATTTT. As protein: CASSLSGGFGNTIYF. The chain recombines TRBV7-3 with TRBJ1-3; TRBD1 might be the D (5 bases). The CDR3 is 15 amino acids. V shed 1 base and J shed 4 bases, with 11 bases lying between them. Germline V gives CDR1 SGHTA, CDR2 FQGTGA. Combining the CDR3 with reference TRBV7-3 and TRBJ1-3 gives the whole variable domain GAGVSQTPSNKVTEKGKYVELRCDPISGHTALYWYRQSLGQGPEFLIYFQGTGAADDSGLPNDRFFAVRPEGSVSTLKIQRTERGDSAVYLCASSLSGGFGNTIYFGEGSWLTVV.

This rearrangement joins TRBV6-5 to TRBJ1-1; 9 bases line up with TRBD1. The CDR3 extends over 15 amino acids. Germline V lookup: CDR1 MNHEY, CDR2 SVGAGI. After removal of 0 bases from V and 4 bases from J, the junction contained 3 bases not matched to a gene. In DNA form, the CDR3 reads TGTGCCAGCAGTTACTCTCGGACAGGGGCCACTGAAGCTTTCTTT. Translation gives CASSYSRTGATEAFF.

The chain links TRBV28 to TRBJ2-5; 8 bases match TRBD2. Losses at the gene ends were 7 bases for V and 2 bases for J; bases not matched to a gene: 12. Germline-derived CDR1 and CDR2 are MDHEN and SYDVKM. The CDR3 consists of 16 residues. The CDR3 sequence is CASTRGLLAAQETQYF. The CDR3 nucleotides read TGTGCCAGCACCAGGGGCCTACTAGCGGCTCAAGAGACCCAGTACTTC.

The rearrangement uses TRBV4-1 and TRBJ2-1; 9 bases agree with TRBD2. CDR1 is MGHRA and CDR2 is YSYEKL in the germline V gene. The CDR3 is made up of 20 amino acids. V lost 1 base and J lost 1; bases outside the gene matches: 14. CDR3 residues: CASSQGGGLANKGSYNEQFF. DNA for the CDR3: TGCGCCAGCAGCCAAGGGGGAGGACTAGCGAATAAGGGGTCCTACAATGAGCAGTTCTTC.

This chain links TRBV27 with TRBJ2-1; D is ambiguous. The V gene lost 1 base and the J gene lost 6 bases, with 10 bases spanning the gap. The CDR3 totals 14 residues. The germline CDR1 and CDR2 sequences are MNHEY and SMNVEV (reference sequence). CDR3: CASSLFSFGNEQFF. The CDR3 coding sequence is TGTGCCAGCAGTTTATTCAGCTTCGGCAATGAGCAGTTCTTC.

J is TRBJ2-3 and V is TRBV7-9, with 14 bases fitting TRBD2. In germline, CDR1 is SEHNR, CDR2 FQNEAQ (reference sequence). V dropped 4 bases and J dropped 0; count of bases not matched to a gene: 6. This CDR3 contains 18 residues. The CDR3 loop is CASSSGTSGGASTDTQYF. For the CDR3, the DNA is TGTGCCAGCAGCTCCGGGACTAGCGGGGGAGCCAGCACAGATACGCAGTATTTT. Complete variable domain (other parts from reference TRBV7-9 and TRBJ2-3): DTGVSQNPRHKITKRGQNVTFRCDPISEHNRLYWYRQTLGQGPEFLTYFQNEAQLEKSRLLSDRFSAERPKGSFSTLEIQRTEQGDSAMYLCASSSGTSGGASTDTQYFGPGTRLTVL.